This T cell receptor beta chain was captured in a study of early T cells in non-severe SARS-CoV-2 infection. Study-wide findings and caveats: Sequences matched to VDJdb favored anti-spike CD8 responses, while private and CD4 specificities were missed.

Germline CDR1 LGHDT, CDR2 YNNKEL (reference sequence). There are 12 residues in the CDR3. Attachment of unique molecular identifiers to individual cDNA molecules was performed. TCRdb fed the 5' RACE reads into MiXCR, producing one record per CDR3 protein. In the table there are more than 80,000 distinct CDR3 sequences, 11% of which are singletons. For this clonotype: Its antigen is unidentified. At one end the junction does not follow the germline gene, possibly because of a read error.

The J gene is TRBJ2-1, the V gene TRBV3-1; D perhaps matches TRBD2 (6 bases). The sample taken for sequencing was whole blood. The sequence was collected from an adult who was a healthcare worker with PCR-confirmed SARS-CoV-2 infection or an uninfected control (not recorded which). CDR3 coding DNA: TGTGCCAGCAGCCAAGACGGGACTCCTTGCCTCTTC. Translation gives CASSQDGTPCLF.